These T cell receptor beta chains were read from a single sample in a study of cytomegalovirus exposure and HLA in healthy donors. Sequencing used immunoSEQ multiplex PCR; TCRdb keeps in-frame clones, though not all of them. The repertoire holds tens of thousands of clones, with approximately 75% as singletons. The sequenced sample was PBMCs. These receptors originate from a man between 35 and 55 years old in good health and CMV-seronegative. Both conserved end residues are part of each CDR3. The D gene is left open where the match is weak. A clone size is listed for some rows: how often the clone was seen (once, few, many), or a class if it is expanded.

abundance,v_gene,j_gene,d_gene,CDR3nt,CDR3aa
few,TRBV6-5,TRBJ2-7,-,TGTGCCAGCAGTTATCAGGGGTTGGGCGAGCAGTACTTC,CASSYQGLGEQYF
-,TRBV6-1,TRBJ1-1,-,TGTGCCAGCAGTCCGGGACAAATGAACACTGAAGCTTTCTTT,CASSPGQMNTEAFF
few,TRBV5-1,TRBJ1-1,-,TGCGCCAGCAGCTTGGAACGGGGGACTGAAGCTTTCTTT,CASSLERGTEAFF
once,TRBV7-6,TRBJ1-2,TRBD1,TGTGCCAGCAGCGAGACCCCGGGGACAGCTAACTATGGCTACACCTTC,CASSETPGTANYGYTF
-,TRBV19,TRBJ1-1,-,TGTGCCAGTAGTCCCCCAGGTAACACTGAAGCTTTCTTT,CASSPPGNTEAFF
-,TRBV7-2,TRBJ1-1,-,TGTGCCAGCAGCTTAGCCGTAGGGGAAGGAGCTTTCTTT,CASSLAVGEGAFF
few,TRBV6-4,TRBJ2-1,TRBD2,TGTGCCAGCAGTGAACTAGCGGGGGACTACAATGAGCAGTTCTTC,CASSELAGDYNEQFF
-,TRBV15,TRBJ2-4,-,TGTGCCACCAGCAAAGACGGCGAGGGATTTAGCATTCAGTACTTC,CATSKDGEGFSIQYF
few,TRBV7-2,TRBJ1-4,TRBD1,TGTGCCAGCAGTCGTGCGTCAGGGGGCGAAGGAAAACTGTTTTTT,CASSRASGGEGKLFF
-,TRBV27,TRBJ1-6,-,TGTGCCAGCAGTTTAGACAGGTTTGGATCACCCCTCCACTTT,CASSLDRFGSPLHF
-,TRBV18,TRBJ1-1,TRBD1,TGTGCCAGCTCACCAGAGACAACAGGGGGAGCTTTCTTT,CASSPETTGGAFF
-,TRBV4-1,TRBJ1-3,-,TGCGCCAGCAGCCAAGACCCCCCTGTTCTCTCTGGAAACACCATATATTTT,CASSQDPPVLSGNTIYF
-,TRBV6-1,TRBJ1-5,-,TGTGCCAGCAGTGCCCCTCCAGGTAGCAATCAGCCCCAGCATTTT,CASSAPPGSNQPQHF
-,TRBV29-1,TRBJ1-4,-,TGCAGCGCTCGGATAGGGGGTGAAAAACTGTTTTTT,CSARIGGEKLFF
few,TRBV7-2,TRBJ2-3,-,TGTGCCAGCAGCTCCAACAGTTATACGCAGTATTTT,CASSSNSYTQYF
few,TRBV5-1,TRBJ2-1,TRBD2,TGCGCCAGCAGCCCCCGGGACTATGCCTACAATGAGCAGTTCTTC,CASSPRDYAYNEQFF
once,TRBV18,TRBJ1-3,TRBD1,TGTGCCAGCTCACCGAGCGGGACAGGAGGAAACACCATATATTTT,CASSPSGTGGNTIYF
few,TRBV7-2,TRBJ1-2,TRBD1,TGTGCCAGCAGCTTCGGACAGGGGAACTATGGCTACACCTTC,CASSFGQGNYGYTF
-,TRBV29-1,TRBJ2-5,TRBD1,TGCAGCGTTGTAGAAGGGGGCGAAGAGACCCAGTACTTC,CSVVEGGEETQYF
-,TRBV6-5,TRBJ2-7,TRBD1,TGTGCCAGCAGCCGTGGGACAGGGATGAACGAGCAGTACTTC,CASSRGTGMNEQYF
-,TRBV2,TRBJ1-5,-,TGTGCCAGCAGTGACCAGATAAAGAGCAATCAGCCCCAGCATTTT,CASSDQIKSNQPQHF
-,TRBV29-1,TRBJ1-1,-,TGCAGCGTATGGACAGACCATTCCGAAGCTTTCTTT,CSVWTDHSEAFF
-,TRBV2,TRBJ1-2,-,TGTGCCAGCAGTAGGGCAGGGGAAGTTGGCTACACCTTC,CASSRAGEVGYTF
-,TRBV7-9,TRBJ2-5,-,TGTGCCAGCAGCTTAGCGGCATTAGAGACCCAGTACTTC,CASSLAALETQYF
-,TRBV27,TRBJ1-2,TRBD1,TGTGCCAGCAGTCAGGGGGCTAACTATGGCTACACCTTC,CASSQGANYGYTF
few,TRBV4-3,TRBJ2-7,TRBD2,TGCGCCAGCAGCCAAGATGGGGGAGGGTTTGGCTACGAGCAGTACTTC,CASSQDGGGFGYEQYF
few,TRBV28,TRBJ1-1,-,TGTGCCAGCAGTTCAGGGCCGCGTGAAGCTTTCTTT,CASSSGPREAFF
-,TRBV6-1,TRBJ1-1,-,TGTGCCAGCAGTGAGGCTGGACAGTCAACTGAAGCTTTCTTT,CASSEAGQSTEAFF
-,TRBV10-3,TRBJ1-2,-,TGTGCCATCAGTGAGACAGGTGATGATGGCTACACCTTC,CAISETGDDGYTF
-,TRBV6-1,TRBJ1-5,-,TGTGCCAGCAGTGAAGCGCAGGAAGGCTATCAGCCCCAGCATTTT,CASSEAQEGYQPQHF
-,TRBV5-1,TRBJ1-5,-,TGCGCCAGCAGCTTGGGGACAGATAGCAATCAGCCCCAGCATTTT,CASSLGTDSNQPQHF
-,TRBV7-2,TRBJ2-3,-,TGTGCCAGCAGCCAAAGCACAGATACGCAGTATTTT,CASSQSTDTQYF
-,TRBV2,TRBJ2-2,-,TGTGCCCGCAATGAGGGGGGCACCGGGGAGCTGTTTTTT,CARNEGGTGELFF
-,TRBV10-3,TRBJ1-5,-,TGTGCCATCAGCTACCAACGTGATCAGCCCCAGCATTTT,CAISYQRDQPQHF
few,TRBV29-1,TRBJ2-3,-,TGCAGCGTGGGCGGGTTGCCGGGCACAGATACGCAGTATTTT,CSVGGLPGTDTQYF